One sample yielded the 2 T cell receptor beta chains listed below, sequenced in a study of metastatic and nonmetastatic thyroid tumors. The entire patient cohort was treatment-naive prior to thyroid surgery. MiXCR re-clonotyped the PCR reads for TCRdb. There are around 89,000 clones in the sample; about 15% occur only once, and 3.6% lies in the top ten. Sequencing used blood. The receptors come from a female donor with papillary thyroid cancer or a benign thyroid nodule (not recorded which). Some clones in this sample may be carry-over from other donors' samples.

This clone was counted between two and nine times. This chain uses TRBV2 with TRBJ1-5, with D perhaps TRBD1 (6 bases). Germline V lookup: CDR1 SNHLY, CDR2 FYNNEI. The V gene lost 4 bases and the J gene lost 10 bases, with 17 bases spanning the gap. The CDR3 has 14 amino acids. The chain's CDR3 is CASSVQGSNYPQHF. The CDR3 bases are TGTGCCAGCAGTGTTCAGGGGAGCAATTATCCCCAGCATTTT.

Points on this clone: This may be a read error, as it is one base from a much larger clone. The chain has TRBV5-6 and TRBJ2-1; D gene ambiguous. There are 12 residues in the CDR3. The germline gives CDR1 SGHDT, CDR2 YYEEEE. Here the CDR3 reads CASSLSDNDQFF. DNA of the CDR3: TGTGCCAGCAGCTTATCCGATAATGATCAGTTCTTC.